The rows below give T cell receptor beta chains drawn from one sample of a study of persistence of HIV-infected CD4 T cells. The antigens of these receptors remain unknown. The repertoire was sequenced with immunoSEQ multiplex PCR; TCRdb's copy has only in-frame clones and lacks some. The sample consists of some 9,200 clones, about four fifths of them appearing once. Sequenced here: CD4+ T cells sorted from PBMCs after roughly 20-hour stimulation, sampled from a patient who received antiretroviral therapy. These receptors came from an adult woman with HIV who was CMV-seropositive. Each CDR3 is given with its conserved first and last residue. D genes are given only for firm matches. The listing skips clone size in some rows; elsewhere it reads once, few, many or a size class.

V	J	D	size	CDR3	DNA
TRBV7-2	TRBJ2-5	NA	NA	CASSLGFGETQYF	TGTGCCAGCAGCTTAGGGTTCGGGGAGACCCAGTACTTC
TRBV24-1	TRBJ2-7	NA	NA	CATSARGHSIYEQYF	TGTGCCACCAGTGCCCGGGGCCACTCTATCTACGAGCAGTACTTC
TRBV14	TRBJ2-1	TRBD2	NA	CASSRSSGGGREQFF	TGTGCCAGCAGCCGATCTAGCGGGGGGGGTCGTGAGCAGTTCTTC
TRBV5-6	TRBJ2-5	NA	NA	CASSLVQETQYF	TGTGCCAGCAGCTTGGTCCAAGAGACCCAGTACTTC
TRBV29-1	TRBJ1-1	TRBD1	once	CSVARRGHNTEAFF	TGCAGCGTTGCGCGGAGGGGGCACAACACTGAAGCTTTCTTT
TRBV19	TRBJ1-1	NA	NA	CASSMGSVQGWTEAFF	TGTGCCAGTAGTATGGGAAGTGTTCAGGGGTGGACTGAAGCTTTCTTT
TRBV29-1	TRBJ1-5	TRBD1	once	CSVETGGGGQPQHF	TGCAGCGTTGAGACAGGGGGCGGAGGTCAGCCCCAGCATTTT
TRBV6-5	TRBJ2-1	NA	NA	CASRNSYNEQFF	TGTGCCAGCAGGAACAGCTATAATGAGCAGTTCTTC
TRBV19	TRBJ1-2	TRBD1	NA	CASSISTGTNYGYTF	TGTGCCAGTAGTATTTCGACAGGGACGAACTATGGCTACACCTTC
TRBV21-1	TRBJ1-1	NA	few	CASSKGQRNTEAFF	TGTGCCAGCAGCAAAGGACAGCGTAACACTGAAGCTTTCTTT
TRBV13	TRBJ2-7	NA	NA	CASSLRPGYEQYF	TGTGCCAGCAGCCTACGCCCTGGGTACGAGCAGTACTTC
TRBV9	TRBJ1-3	NA	NA	CASSPTPPSGNTIYF	TGTGCCAGCAGCCCGACACCTCCCTCTGGAAACACCATATATTTT
TRBV27	TRBJ1-5	NA	NA	CASSSTRGGRRQPQHF	TGTGCCAGCAGTTCGACTCGAGGGGGGCGTCGACAGCCCCAGCATTTT
TRBV19	TRBJ1-2	NA	NA	CASKEANYGYTF	TGTGCCAGTAAGGAGGCTAACTATGGCTACACCTTC
TRBV7-9	TRBJ1-2	TRBD1	NA	CASSSGTVLHYGYTF	TGTGCCAGCAGCTCGGGGACAGTATTACACTATGGCTACACCTTC
TRBV5-6	TRBJ2-1	NA	NA	CASSLGRRNEQFF	TGTGCCAGCAGCTTGGGTCGTAGAAATGAGCAGTTCTTC
TRBV19	TRBJ1-2	NA	NA	CASSYGTSAFYGYTF	TGTGCCAGTAGTTACGGGACATCGGCATTTTATGGCTACACCTTC
TRBV11-3	TRBJ2-5	NA	NA	CASSLDIIGQTVQETQYF	TGTGCCAGCAGCTTAGATATCATTGGACAGACTGTCCAAGAGACCCAGTACTTC
TRBV10-1	TRBJ2-2	TRBD1	NA	CASSAGGGELFF	TGCGCCAGCAGTGCAGGGGGAGGGGAGCTGTTTTTT
TRBV11-3	TRBJ2-3	NA	NA	CASSLQGGTDTQYF	TGTGCCAGCAGCTTACAGGGAGGCACAGATACGCAGTATTTT
TRBV28	TRBJ1-3	NA	few	CASKTGNSGNTIYF	TGTGCCAGCAAAACCGGGAACTCTGGAAACACCATATATTTT
TRBV5-5	TRBJ1-4	NA	NA	CASSSGPPLNEKLFF	TGTGCCAGCAGCTCCGGACCGCCTTTAAATGAAAAACTGTTTTTT
TRBV6-5	TRBJ1-1	NA	NA	CASSPKAGGYTEAFF	TGTGCCAGCAGCCCAAAGGCGGGGGGATACACTGAAGCTTTCTTT
TRBV7-9	TRBJ1-2	NA	NA	CASSLLANYGYTF	TGTGCCAGCAGCTTACTAGCTAACTATGGCTACACCTTC
TRBV28	TRBJ1-5	NA	NA	CASRPAGGGNQPQHF	TGTGCCAGCAGACCGGCGGGGGGAGGCAATCAGCCCCAGCATTTT
TRBV5-4	TRBJ1-4	NA	NA	CASSLDNRATNEKLFF	TGTGCCAGCAGCTTGGATAACAGGGCAACTAATGAAAAACTGTTTTTT
TRBV5-1	TRBJ1-2	TRBD1	NA	CASRVSGTGVDGYTF	TGCGCCAGCAGAGTGTCCGGGACAGGGGTTGATGGCTACACCTTC
TRBV7-9	TRBJ1-3	NA	NA	CASSLRSSLSGNTIYF	TGTGCCAGCAGCTTAAGGTCCAGCCTCTCTGGAAACACCATATATTTT
TRBV6-6	TRBJ1-5	TRBD1	NA	CASSQTGQGPLISNQPQHF	TGTGCCAGCAGTCAAACGGGACAGGGGCCCCTTATTAGCAATCAGCCCCAGCATTTT
TRBV10-1	TRBJ1-1	TRBD1	few	CASSELSGGRTEAFF	TGCGCCAGCAGTGAGCTCTCAGGGGGCCGCACTGAAGCTTTCTTT
TRBV6-4	TRBJ1-1	NA	NA	CASSDSNRNTEAFF	TGTGCCAGCAGTGACTCTAACAGGAACACTGAAGCTTTCTTT
TRBV29-1	TRBJ2-5	TRBD1	NA	CSVDWQGAETQYF	TGCAGCGTTGATTGGCAGGGGGCGGAGACCCAGTACTTC
TRBV28	TRBJ1-2	NA	NA	CASSITNRVNYGYTF	TGTGCCAGCAGTATTACCAACAGGGTTAACTATGGCTACACCTTC
TRBV24-1	TRBJ2-2	TRBD1	once	CATSRDRATGELFF	TGTGCCACCAGCCGGGACAGGGCTACCGGGGAGCTGTTTTTT
TRBV10-3	TRBJ1-3	NA	NA	CAIRQGSNLFGNTIYF	TGTGCCATCAGACAGGGTTCAAATCTCTTTGGAAACACCATATATTTT
TRBV18	TRBJ2-3	NA	once	CASSRAQDTDTQYF	TGTGCCAGCTCACGAGCCCAGGACACAGATACGCAGTATTTT
TRBV18	TRBJ1-1	TRBD1	NA	CASSLEAPKPGGNTEAFF	TGTGCCAGCTCACTAGAAGCCCCCAAACCAGGGGGGAACACTGAAGCTTTCTTT
TRBV2	TRBJ1-1	NA	few	CASRGEQSIRNTEAFF	TGTGCCAGCAGGGGGGAACAGTCAATAAGGAACACTGAAGCTTTCTTT
TRBV2	TRBJ1-1	TRBD1	NA	CASSEQGGLNTEAFF	TGTGCCAGCAGTGAACAGGGGGGGTTGAACACTGAAGCTTTCTTT